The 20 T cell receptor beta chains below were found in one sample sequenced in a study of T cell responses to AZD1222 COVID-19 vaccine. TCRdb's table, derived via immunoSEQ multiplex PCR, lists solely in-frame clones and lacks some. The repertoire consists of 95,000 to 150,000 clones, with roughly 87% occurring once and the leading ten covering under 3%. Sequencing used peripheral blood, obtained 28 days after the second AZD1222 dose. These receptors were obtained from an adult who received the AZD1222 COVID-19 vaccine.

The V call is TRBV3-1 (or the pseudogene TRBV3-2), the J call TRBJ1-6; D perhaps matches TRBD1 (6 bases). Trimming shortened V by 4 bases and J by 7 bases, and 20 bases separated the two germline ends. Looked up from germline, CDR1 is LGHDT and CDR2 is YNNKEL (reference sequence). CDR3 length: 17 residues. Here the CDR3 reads CASSRSVQGKWNSPLHF. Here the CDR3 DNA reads TGTGCCAGCAGCCGAAGCGTACAGGGAAAATGGAATTCACCCCTCCACTTT.

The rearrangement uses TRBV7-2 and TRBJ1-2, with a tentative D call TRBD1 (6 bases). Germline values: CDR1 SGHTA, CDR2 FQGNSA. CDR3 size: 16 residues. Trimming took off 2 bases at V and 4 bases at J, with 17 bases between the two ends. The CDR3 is CASSLFGGGTAYGYTF. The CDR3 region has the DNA TGTGCCAGCAGCTTATTCGGAGGGGGAACAGCCTATGGCTACACCTTC.

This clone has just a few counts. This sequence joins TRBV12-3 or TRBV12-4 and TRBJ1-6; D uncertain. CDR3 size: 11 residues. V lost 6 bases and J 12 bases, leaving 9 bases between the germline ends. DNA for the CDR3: TGTGCCAGCAGCCTTGTAGGACCCCTCCACTTT. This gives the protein CASSLVGPLHF.

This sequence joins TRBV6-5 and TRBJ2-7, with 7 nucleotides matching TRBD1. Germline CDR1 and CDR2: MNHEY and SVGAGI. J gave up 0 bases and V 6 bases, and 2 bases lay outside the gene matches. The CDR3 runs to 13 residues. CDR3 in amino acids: CASRDRSSYEQYF. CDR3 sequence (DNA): TGTGCCAGCAGGGACAGGAGCTCCTACGAGCAGTACTTC.

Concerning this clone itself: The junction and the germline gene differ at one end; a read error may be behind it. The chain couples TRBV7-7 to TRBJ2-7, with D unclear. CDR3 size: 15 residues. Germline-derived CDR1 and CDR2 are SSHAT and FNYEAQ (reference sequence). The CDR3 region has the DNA TGTGCTAGCAGCTTAAGATGGAAATCCAACTACGAGCAGTACTTC. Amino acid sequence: CASSLRWKSNYEQYF.

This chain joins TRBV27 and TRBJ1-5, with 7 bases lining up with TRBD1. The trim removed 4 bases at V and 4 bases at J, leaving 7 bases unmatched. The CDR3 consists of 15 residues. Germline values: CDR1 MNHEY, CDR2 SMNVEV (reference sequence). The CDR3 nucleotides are TGTGCCAGCAGTTCGAGACAGGGCTCGAATCAGCCCCAGCATTTT. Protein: CASSSRQGSNQPQHF.

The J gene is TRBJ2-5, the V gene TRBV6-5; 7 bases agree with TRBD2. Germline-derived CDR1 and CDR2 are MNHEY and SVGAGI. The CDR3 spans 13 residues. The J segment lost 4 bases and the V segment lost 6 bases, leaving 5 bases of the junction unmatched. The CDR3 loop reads CASRGSGAETQYF. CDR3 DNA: TGTGCCAGCAGGGGGAGCGGGGCAGAGACCCAGTACTTC.

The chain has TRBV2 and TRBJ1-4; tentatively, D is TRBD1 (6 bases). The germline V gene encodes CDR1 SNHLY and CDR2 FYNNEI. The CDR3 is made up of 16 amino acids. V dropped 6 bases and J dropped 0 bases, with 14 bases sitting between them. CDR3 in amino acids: CASRRGVGPTNEKLFF. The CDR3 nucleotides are TGTGCCAGCAGGAGGGGGGTGGGACCAACTAATGAAAAACTGTTTTTT.

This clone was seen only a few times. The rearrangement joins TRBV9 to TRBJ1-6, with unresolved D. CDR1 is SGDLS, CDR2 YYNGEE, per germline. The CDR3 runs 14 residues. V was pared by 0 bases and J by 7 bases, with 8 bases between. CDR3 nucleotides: TGTGCCAGCAGCGTAGGTCTCGCAAATTCACCCCTCCACTTT. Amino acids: CASSVGLANSPLHF.

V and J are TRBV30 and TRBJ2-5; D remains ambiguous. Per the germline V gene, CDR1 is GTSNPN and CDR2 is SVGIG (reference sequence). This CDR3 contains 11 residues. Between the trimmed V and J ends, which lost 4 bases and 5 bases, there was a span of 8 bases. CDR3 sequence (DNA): TGTGCCTGGAACGTACAGGAGACCCAGTACTTC. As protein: CAWNVQETQYF.

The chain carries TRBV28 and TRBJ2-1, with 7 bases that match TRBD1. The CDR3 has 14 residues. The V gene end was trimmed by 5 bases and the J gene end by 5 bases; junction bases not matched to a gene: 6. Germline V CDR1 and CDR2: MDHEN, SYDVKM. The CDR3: CASSADRSNNEQFF. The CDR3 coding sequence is TGTGCCAGCAGTGCGGACAGGAGCAACAATGAGCAGTTCTTC. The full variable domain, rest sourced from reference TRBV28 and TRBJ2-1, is DVKVTQSSRYLVKRTGEKVFLECVQDMDHENMFWYRQDPGLGLRLIYFSYDVKMKEKGDIPEGYSVSREKKERFSLILESASTNQTSMYLCASSADRSNNEQFFGPGTRLTVL.

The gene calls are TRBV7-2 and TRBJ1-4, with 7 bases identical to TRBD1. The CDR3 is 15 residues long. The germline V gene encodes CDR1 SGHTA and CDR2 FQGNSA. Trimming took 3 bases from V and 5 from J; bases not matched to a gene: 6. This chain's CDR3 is CASSLVTGENEKLFF. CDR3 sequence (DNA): TGTGCCAGCAGCTTGGTCACAGGGGAGAATGAAAAACTGTTTTTT.

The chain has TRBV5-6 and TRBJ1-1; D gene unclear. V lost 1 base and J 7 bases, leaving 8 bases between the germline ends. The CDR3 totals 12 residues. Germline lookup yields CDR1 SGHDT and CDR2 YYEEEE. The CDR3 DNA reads TGTGCCAGCAGCTTGTGGAGGGTTGAAGCTTTCTTT. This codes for CASSLWRVEAFF.

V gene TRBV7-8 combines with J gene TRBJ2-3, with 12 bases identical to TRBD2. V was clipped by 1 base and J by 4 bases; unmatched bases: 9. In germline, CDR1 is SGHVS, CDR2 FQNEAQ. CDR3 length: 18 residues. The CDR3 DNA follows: TGTGCCAGCAGCTTAGATCTAGCGGGGGGGCCTTGGGCAGATACGCAGTATTTT. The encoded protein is CASSLDLAGGPWADTQYF.

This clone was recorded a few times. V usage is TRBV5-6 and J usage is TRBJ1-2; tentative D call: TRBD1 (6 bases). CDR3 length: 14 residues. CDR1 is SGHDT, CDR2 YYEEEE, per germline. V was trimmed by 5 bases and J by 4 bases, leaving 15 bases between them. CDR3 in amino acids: CASRWWGRGYGYTF. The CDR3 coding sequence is TGTGCCAGCAGGTGGTGGGGCAGGGGCTATGGCTACACCTTC. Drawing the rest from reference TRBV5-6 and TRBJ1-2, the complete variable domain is DAGVTQSPTHLIKTRGQQVTLRCSPKSGHDTVSWYQQALGQGPQFIFQYYEEEERQRGNFPDRFSGHQFPNYSSELNVNALLLGDSALYLCASRWWGRGYGYTFGSGTRLTVV.

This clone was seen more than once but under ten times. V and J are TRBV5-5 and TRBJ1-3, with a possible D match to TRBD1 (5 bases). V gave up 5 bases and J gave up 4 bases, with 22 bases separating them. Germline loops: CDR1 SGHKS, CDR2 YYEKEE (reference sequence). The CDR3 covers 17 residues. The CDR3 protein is CASRGDGAVGHGNTIYF. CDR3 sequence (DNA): TGTGCCAGCAGGGGGGACGGAGCCGTAGGGCACGGAAACACCATATATTTT.

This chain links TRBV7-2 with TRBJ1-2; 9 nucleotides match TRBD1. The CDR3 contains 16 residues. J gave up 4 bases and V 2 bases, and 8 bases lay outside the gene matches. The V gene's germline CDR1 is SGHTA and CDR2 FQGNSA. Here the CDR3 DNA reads TGTGCCAGCAGCTTATCTTGGGACAGGGTCATCTATGGCTACACCTTC. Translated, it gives CASSLSWDRVIYGYTF. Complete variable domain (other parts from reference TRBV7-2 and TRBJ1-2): GAGVSQSPSNKVTEKGKDVELRCDPISGHTALYWYRQSLGQGLEFLIYFQGNSAPDKSGLPSDRFSAERTGGSVSTLTIQRTQQEDSAVYLCASSLSWDRVIYGYTFGSGTRLTVV.

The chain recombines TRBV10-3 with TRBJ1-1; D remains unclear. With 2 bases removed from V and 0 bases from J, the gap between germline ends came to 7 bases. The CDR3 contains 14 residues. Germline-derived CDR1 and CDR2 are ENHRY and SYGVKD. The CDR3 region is CAISEGVLNTEAFF. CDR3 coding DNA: TGTGCCATCAGTGAGGGGGTTCTGAACACTGAAGCTTTCTTT.

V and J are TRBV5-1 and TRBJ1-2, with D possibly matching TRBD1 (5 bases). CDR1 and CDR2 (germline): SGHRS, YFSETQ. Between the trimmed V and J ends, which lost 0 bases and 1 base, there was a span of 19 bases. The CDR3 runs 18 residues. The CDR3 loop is CASSLELRAGQDNYGYTF. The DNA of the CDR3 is TGCGCCAGCAGCTTGGAATTGAGGGCAGGGCAAGATAACTATGGCTACACCTTC.

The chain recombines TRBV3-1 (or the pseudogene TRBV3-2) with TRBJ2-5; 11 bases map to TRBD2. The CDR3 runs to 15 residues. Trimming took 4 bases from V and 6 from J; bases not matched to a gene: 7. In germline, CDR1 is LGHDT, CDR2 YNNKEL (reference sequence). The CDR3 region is CASSLSGGAEKTQYF. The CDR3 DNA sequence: TGTGCCAGCAGCCTTAGCGGGGGGGCCGAAAAGACCCAGTACTTC.